One and the same sample provided the 10 T cell receptor beta chains below, sequenced in a study of post-analysis software for immune sequencing data (dated by TCRdb to about 2015). The full study reports these points: Patients showed significantly higher frequencies than controls for 4 or 5 TRBV segments, among them TRBV5-6, TRBV5-1 and TRBV20-1.

Their specific antigens are unknown. Library creation used PCR. This sample was sequenced with an Illumina HiSeq 2500. To reduce PCR and sequencing biases, unique molecular identifiers were built into the TCR beta cDNA libraries. Starting from the raw public reads, TCRdb applied fastp trimming at Q25, assembled clones with MiXCR and retained in-frame beta chains. CDR3 protein duplicates are merged, each entry listing the most common genes and DNA. The sample table lists 800,000 to 950,000 distinct CDR3 sequences, approximately 57% of them with a count of one. The leading ten clones occupy approximately 4.4% of the sample. Sequenced input: blood. All receptors come from a girl aged 5-17 years with multiple sclerosis.

The rearrangement links TRBV6-6 to TRBJ1-1, with TRBD1 matching 7 bases. CDR3 length: 15 amino acids. The V and J ends lost 5 bases and 2 bases, in that order; junction bases with no gene match: 8. The germline gives CDR1 MNHNY, CDR2 SVGAGI (reference sequence). CDR3 coding DNA: TGTGCCAGCAGTCCCGGAGACAGGGCCAACACTGAAGCTTTCTTT. Its protein product is CASSPGDRANTEAFF.

This rearrangement joins TRBV21-1 to TRBJ2-5; the D call TRBD2 from the table was never checked on the DNA. The DNA end favors TRBJ2-7, so the J call may be wrong. TRBV21-1 is labeled a pseudogene. The CDR3 has 16 amino acids. CDR3 in amino acids: CASQGGSSRTSYEQYF. The CDR3 DNA reads TGTGCCAGCCAAGGTGGTTCCTCGCGGACTTCCTACGAGCAGTACTTC.

There are a few counts of this clonotype. The J gene is TRBJ2-4, the V gene TRBV20-1; 9 bases map to TRBD1. Germline CDR1 DFQATT, CDR2 SNEGSKA (reference sequence). CDR3 size: 15 residues. V was clipped by 0 bases and J by 10 bases; unmatched bases: 10. The CDR3 protein is CSARDRRQGDRIQYF. CDR3 in DNA: TGCAGTGCTAGAGACCGTCGACAGGGGGATAGGATTCAGTACTTC.

The chain combines TRBV29-1 with TRBJ1-4; 9 bases fit TRBD1. Germline V gene data show CDR1 as SQVTM and CDR2 as ANQGSEA. With V trimmed by 6 bases and J by 8 bases, 10 bases remained unmatched. The CDR3 totals 14 residues. CDR3 amino acids: CSVRPGQGREKLFF. CDR3 coding DNA: TGCAGCGTCCGCCCGGGACAGGGCCGAGAAAAACTGTTTTTT.

This sequence joins TRBV29-1 and TRBJ1-6; D perhaps matches TRBD1 (5 bases). V dropped 8 bases and J dropped 11 bases, with 13 bases sitting between them. This CDR3 has 11 residues. Germline V CDR1 and CDR2: SQVTM, ANQGSEA. The chain's CDR3 is CSPRAGPPLHF. CDR3 sequence (DNA): TGCAGCCCCAGAGCAGGGCCACCCCTCCACTTT.

This clonotype was seen only a few times. The V gene is TRBV7-9, the J gene TRBJ2-7; D is possibly TRBD1 or TRBD2 (5 bases each). This CDR3 contains 14 residues. Trimming took 5 bases from V and 3 from J, leaving 14 bases between them. The V gene's germline CDR1 is SEHNR and CDR2 FQNEAQ (reference sequence). The CDR3 coding sequence is TGTGCCAGCAGCCCTAGTGGGGGAATCTACGAGCAGTACTTC. This codes for CASSPSGGIYEQYF.

This chain connects TRBV29-1 to TRBJ2-7; 8 bases map to TRBD2. This CDR3 is built from 11 residues. Trimming removed 7 bases from V and 6 bases from J; junction bases left unmatched: 5. The germline CDR1 and CDR2 sequences are SQVTM and ANQGSEA. The CDR3, as DNA: TGCAGCGCGAGCGGGAGAACCGAGCAGTACTTC. Protein sequence: CSASGRTEQYF.

The chain recombines TRBV20-1 with TRBJ1-2; 7 positions match TRBD1. CDR3 length: 13 amino acids. CDR1 DFQATT and CDR2 SNEGSKA come from the germline V gene (reference sequence). J gave up 4 bases and V 6 bases, and 8 bases lay outside the gene matches. The CDR3 sequence is CSASTGVGYGYTF. For the CDR3, the DNA is TGCAGTGCGAGCACAGGGGTCGGCTATGGCTACACCTTC.

The chain recombines TRBV2 with TRBJ2-5; D gene unclear. Germline CDR1 and CDR2: SNHLY and FYNNEI. Deletions cut 3 bases from V and 0 bases from J, with 2 bases between. This CDR3 spans 12 amino acids. As DNA, the CDR3 is TGTGCCAGCAGTGACTACCAAGAGACCCAGTACTTC. This translates into CASSDYQETQYF.

This clonotype showed up just a few times. The chain joins TRBV9 to TRBJ2-3; the D gene could be TRBD1 or TRBD2 (5 bases each). From germline, CDR1 is SGDLS and CDR2 YYNGEE. V was trimmed by 4 bases and J by 4 bases, leaving 13 bases between them. CDR3 size: 14 residues. The CDR3 sequence: CASSNTGTSDTQYF. CDR3 bases: TGTGCCAGCAGCAACACCGGGACCTCAGATACGCAGTATTTT.